Shown below are 20 T cell receptor beta chains from a single sample sequenced in a study of CD8 T cells in Susac syndrome. Reverse transcription of about 0.5 to 1 ug RNA used random hexamers. In TCRdb, the immunoSEQ multiplex PCR reads were re-called with MiXCR into one record per CDR3 protein. The data hold over 95,000 distinct CDR3 sequences, with about nine tenths observed a single time. The sample was CD4+ T cells from PBMCs. The receptors shown here come from a human donor in good health.

V usage is TRBV28 and J usage is TRBJ2-7; D ambiguous. Germline CDR1 reads MDHEN; CDR2 reads SYDVKM. With 7 bases removed from V and 2 bases from J, the gap between germline ends came to 9 bases. There are 12 residues in the CDR3. CDR3 sequence reads: CASKDSPYEQYF. As DNA, the CDR3 is TGTGCCAGCAAAGACTCGCCCTACGAGCAGTACTTC.

This clonotype was found once. The chain has TRBV6-1 and TRBJ2-4; 9 bases line up with TRBD2. J gave up 5 bases and V 6 bases, and 5 bases lay outside the gene matches. Germline lookup yields CDR1 MNHNS and CDR2 SASEGT. The CDR3 is 14 residues long. The CDR3 DNA reads TGTGCCAGCAGCCGAGCGGGGGGAGAAAACATTCAGTACTTC. This sequence encodes CASSRAGGENIQYF.

The chain combines TRBV3-1 with TRBJ2-5; D ambiguous. CDR3 size: 12 residues. Germline assignment: CDR1 LGHDT and CDR2 YNNKEL (reference sequence). The V and J ends lost 0 bases and 5 bases respectively, with 4 bases between them. CDR3 DNA: TGTGCCAGCAGCCAAGATATTGAGACCCAGTACTTC. This codes for CASSQDIETQYF.

The rearrangement joins TRBV30 to TRBJ1-4; D is ambiguous. The CDR3 contains 12 residues. V gave up 6 bases and J gave up 8 bases, with 13 bases separating them. The germline V gene encodes CDR1 GTSNPN and CDR2 SVGIG (reference sequence). The CDR3: CACLPAQEKLFF. Written as DNA, the CDR3 is TGTGCCTGTCTGCCGGCGCAGGAAAAACTGTTTTTT.

This rearrangement joins TRBV24-1 to TRBJ1-4, with D uncertain. This CDR3 has 15 amino acids. The germline gives CDR1 KGHDR, CDR2 SFDVKD. V lost 5 bases and J lost 0, with 9 bases in between. The CDR3, as DNA: TGTGCCACCAGTGCCCGGACGACAACTAATGAAAAACTGTTTTTT. Translated: CATSARTTTNEKLFF.

The V and J genes are TRBV10-3 and TRBJ2-5; D gene unclear. Germline V gene lookup returns CDR1 ENHRY and CDR2 SYGVKD. V was pared by 2 bases and J by 2 bases, with 15 bases between. This CDR3 has 16 amino acids. The CDR3 coding sequence is TGTGCCATCAGTGAGAGATTAGTCGGGCAACAAGAGACCCAGTACTTC. This sequence encodes CAISERLVGQQETQYF.

This clonotype was observed a single time. V and J are TRBV3-1 and TRBJ1-1; D may be TRBD1 (5 bases). This CDR3 spans 14 amino acids. Trimming removed 4 bases from V and 0 bases from J, with 9 bases in between. Germline CDR1 is LGHDT and CDR2 is YNNKEL (reference sequence). CDR3 bases: TGTGCCAGCAGCCCCGGGGCCCTGAACACTGAAGCTTTCTTT. This translates into CASSPGALNTEAFF. Combining the CDR3 with reference TRBV3-1 and TRBJ1-1 gives the whole variable domain DTAVSQTPKYLVTQMGNDKSIKCEQNLGHDTMYWYKQDSKKFLKIMFSYNNKELIINETVPNRFSPKSPDKAHLNLHINSLELGDSAVYFCASSPGALNTEAFFGQGTRLTVV.

The J gene is TRBJ1-2, the V gene TRBV5-1; perhaps TRBD1 as D (6 bases). Trimming cost V 3 bases and J 3 bases, with 9 bases left between them. There are 13 residues in the CDR3. Per germline, CDR1 SGHRS and CDR2 YFSETQ. The CDR3 coding sequence is TGCGCCAGCAGCTCTCGGACAGACTATGGCTACACCTTC. It yields the protein CASSSRTDYGYTF.

This chain uses TRBV19 with TRBJ2-2; TRBD1 is a possible D gene (5 bases). The germline V gene encodes CDR1 LNHDA and CDR2 SQIVND (reference sequence). Trimming cost V 6 bases and J 3 bases, with 14 bases left between them. The CDR3 covers 15 residues. CDR3 coding DNA: TGTGCCAGTAGAAAGCCAGGGCTTGACACCGGGGAGCTGTTTTTT. Encoded protein: CASRKPGLDTGELFF. Combining the CDR3 with reference TRBV19 and TRBJ2-2 gives the whole variable domain DGGITQSPKYLFRKEGQNVTLSCEQNLNHDAMYWYRQDPGQGLRLIYYSQIVNDFQKGDIAEGYSVSREKKESFPLTVTSAQKNPTAFYLCASRKPGLDTGELFFGEGSRLTVL.

This chain joins TRBV29-1 and TRBJ1-4; 7 positions match TRBD1. J gave up 4 bases and V 0 bases, and 8 bases lay outside the gene matches. The CDR3 is 16 residues long. CDR1 is SQVTM and CDR2 is ANQGSEA in the germline V gene. CDR3 nucleotide sequence: TGCAGCGTTGAAGATCGGTCCGGGACAGTTAATGAAAAACTGTTTTTT. This sequence encodes CSVEDRSGTVNEKLFF.

The chain employs TRBV9 and TRBJ2-6, with 10 bases lining up with TRBD1. Germline V CDR1 and CDR2: SGDLS, YYNGEE. Losses at the gene ends were 4 bases for V and 4 bases for J; bases not matched to a gene: 11. This CDR3 region has 18 residues. The CDR3, as DNA: TGTGCCAGCAGCCCAACGACAGGGGGCGCGCGGGGGGCCAACGTCCTGACTTTC. Protein sequence: CASSPTTGGARGANVLTF.

V gene TRBV29-1 combines with J gene TRBJ2-6; possible D gene TRBD1, 6 bases. CDR1 and CDR2 (germline): SQVTM, ANQGSEA. Deletions cut 1 base from V and 1 base from J, with 11 bases between. CDR3 size: 16 residues. The CDR3 spells CSVEGYQGSGANVLTF. The CDR3, as DNA: TGCAGCGTTGAAGGTTATCAGGGGTCTGGGGCCAACGTCCTGACTTTC.

This CDR3 is CASSIDRGQRMNTEAFF. In DNA, the CDR3 is TGTGCCAGTAGTATAGATAGGGGACAGAGGATGAACACTGAAGCTTTCTTT. The genes are TRBV19 and TRBJ1-1; 7 nucleotides align to TRBD1. The V gene end was trimmed by 0 bases and the J gene end by 0 bases; junction bases not matched to a gene: 7. This CDR3 comprises 17 residues. Per the germline V gene, CDR1 is LNHDA and CDR2 is SQIVND (reference sequence). Using reference TRBV19 and TRBJ1-1 for the parts outside the CDR3, the full variable domain is DGGITQSPKYLFRKEGQNVTLSCEQNLNHDAMYWYRQDPGQGLRLIYYSQIVNDFQKGDIAEGYSVSREKKESFPLTVTSAQKNPTAFYLCASSIDRGQRMNTEAFFGQGTRLTVV.

The V call is TRBV5-1, the J call TRBJ2-6; D might be TRBD1 (5 bases). This CDR3 is built from 16 residues. V lost 4 bases and J 5 bases, leaving 16 bases between the germline ends. Germline V CDR1 and CDR2: SGHRS, YFSETQ. CDR3 sequence: CASSPQDPTWANVLTF. The CDR3 nucleotides read TGCGCCAGCAGCCCACAGGACCCGACATGGGCCAACGTCCTGACTTTC.

The chain has TRBV20-1 and TRBJ1-2, with D possibly TRBD1 on 5 matching bases. The germline gives CDR1 DFQATT, CDR2 SNEGSKA (reference sequence). Trimming pared 0 bases from V and 2 bases from J, leaving 13 bases between. This CDR3 comprises 15 residues. The CDR3 loop reads CSARDGAHINYGYTF. CDR3 bases: TGCAGTGCTAGAGATGGGGCGCACATCAACTATGGCTACACCTTC.

CDR3 in DNA: TGTGCCAGTAGTATAGGGAGGGGAACCGGGGAGCTGTTTTTT. Amino acid sequence: CASSIGRGTGELFF. This chain uses TRBV19 with TRBJ2-2; D perhaps matches TRBD2 (6 bases). Germline CDR1 is LNHDA and CDR2 is SQIVND (reference sequence). CDR3 length: 14 residues. Deletions cut 1 base from V and 5 bases from J, with 8 bases between. The full variable domain, in which reference TRBV19 and TRBJ2-2 provide the parts outside the CDR3, is DGGITQSPKYLFRKEGQNVTLSCEQNLNHDAMYWYRQDPGQGLRLIYYSQIVNDFQKGDIAEGYSVSREKKESFPLTVTSAQKNPTAFYLCASSIGRGTGELFFGEGSRLTVL.

This chain joins TRBV5-1 and TRBJ2-7; 7 nucleotides line up with TRBD1. J lost 5 bases, V lost 5 bases, and 7 bases had no gene match. There are 13 residues in the CDR3. CDR1 SGHRS and CDR2 YFSETQ come from the germline V gene. In DNA, the CDR3 is TGCGCCAGCAGTCGTGACAGGGCCCACGAGCAGTACTTC. Protein: CASSRDRAHEQYF.

This chain joins TRBV6-5 and TRBJ1-4; tentative D call: TRBD1 (5 bases). The CDR3 is 14 residues long. Trimming shortened V by 0 bases and J by 7 bases, and 9 bases separated the two germline ends. The germline V gene encodes CDR1 MNHEY and CDR2 SVGAGI. CDR3 bases: TGTGCCAGCAGTTACTCGACCGGGGCTGAAAAACTGTTTTTT. It codes for CASSYSTGAEKLFF.

This sequence joins TRBV3-1 and TRBJ2-5, with D hard to call. The CDR3 has 12 residues. The V end was cut by 4 bases, the J end by 1 base, with 4 bases between. The germline V gene encodes CDR1 LGHDT and CDR2 YNNKEL (reference sequence). The CDR3 reads CASSLIQETQYF. Here the CDR3 DNA reads TGTGCCAGCAGCCTAATCCAAGAGACCCAGTACTTC.

The rearrangement joins TRBV7-3 to TRBJ2-7, with TRBD2 matching 12 bases. V was clipped by 7 bases and J by 2 bases; unmatched bases: 6. This CDR3 is 15 amino acids long. The germline V gene has CDR1 SGHTA and CDR2 FQGTGA. The CDR3 nucleotides read TGTGCCAGCAAGGAGGCTAGCGGGGGGGCCTACGAGCAGTACTTC. Translation gives CASKEASGGAYEQYF.